What follows describes a single T cell receptor beta chain. As yet, its antigen is unknown. The CDR3 has 18 amino acids. Germline CDR1 LGHNA, CDR2 YNFKEQ. V lost 0 bases, J lost 0 bases, and 6 bases stayed unmatched. The sample comes from a study of metastatic and nonmetastatic thyroid tumors. For the study at large: Samples came from malignant and benign thyroid patients, and repertoires were compared across blood and tumor or nodule tissue. Study-level points and caveats: For both blood and tumor, malignant thyroid tumors reportedly showed significantly higher TCR beta diversity than benign nodules did.

With MiXCR, TCRdb called clones anew from the PCR reads. The sample has 30,000 to 45,000 clones, more than 25% seen once. The entire patient cohort was treatment-naive prior to thyroid surgery. The sequence derives from a male donor with papillary thyroid cancer or a benign thyroid nodule (not recorded which). Some clones in this sample may be carry-over from other donors' samples. This chain connects TRBV4-2 to TRBJ2-3, with 10 bases identical to TRBD2. What was sequenced was blood. The CDR3 protein is CASSQDNSGGPSTDTQYF. Here the CDR3 DNA reads TGTGCCAGCAGCCAAGATAATAGCGGGGGGCCTAGCACAGATACGCAGTATTTT.